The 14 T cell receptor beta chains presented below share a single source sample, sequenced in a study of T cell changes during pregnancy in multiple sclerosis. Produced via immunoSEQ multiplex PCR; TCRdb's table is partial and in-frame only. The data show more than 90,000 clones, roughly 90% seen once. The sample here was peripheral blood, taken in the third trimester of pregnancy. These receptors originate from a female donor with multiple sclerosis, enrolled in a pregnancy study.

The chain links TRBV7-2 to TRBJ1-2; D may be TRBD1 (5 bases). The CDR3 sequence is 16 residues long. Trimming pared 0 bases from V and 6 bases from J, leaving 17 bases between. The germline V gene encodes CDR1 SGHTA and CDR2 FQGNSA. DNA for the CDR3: TGTGCCAGCAGCTTAGCGCGGGCTTCCGGGGGGAATGGCTACACCTTC. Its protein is CASSLARASGGNGYTF.

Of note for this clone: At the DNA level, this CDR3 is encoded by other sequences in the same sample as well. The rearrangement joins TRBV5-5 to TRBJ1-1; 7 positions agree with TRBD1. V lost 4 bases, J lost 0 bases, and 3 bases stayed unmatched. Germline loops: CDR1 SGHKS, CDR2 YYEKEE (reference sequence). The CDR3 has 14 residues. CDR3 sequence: CASSRQGMNTEAFF. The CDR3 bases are TGTGCCAGCAGCCGACAGGGTATGAACACTGAAGCTTTCTTT.

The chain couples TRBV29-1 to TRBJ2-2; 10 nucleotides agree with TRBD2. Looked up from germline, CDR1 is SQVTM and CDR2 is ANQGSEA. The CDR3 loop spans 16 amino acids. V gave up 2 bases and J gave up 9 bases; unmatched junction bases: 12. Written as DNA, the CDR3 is TGCAGCGTTGAATTAGGCGGGCTAGCGGGAGTACGGGAGCTGTTTTTT. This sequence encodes CSVELGGLAGVRELFF.

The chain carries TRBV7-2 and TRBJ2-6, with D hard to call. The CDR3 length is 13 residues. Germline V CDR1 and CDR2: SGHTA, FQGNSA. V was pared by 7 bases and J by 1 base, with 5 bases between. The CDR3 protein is CASTLSGANVLTF. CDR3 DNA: TGTGCCAGCACACTATCTGGGGCCAACGTCCTGACTTTC.

CDR3 protein: CASSFRSGSMSETQYF. As DNA, the CDR3 is TGTGCCAGCAGCTTTAGGAGCGGGAGTATGTCAGAGACCCAGTACTTC. The chain employs TRBV5-4 and TRBJ2-5, with 8 bases identical to TRBD2. The CDR3 length is 16 residues. Germline-derived CDR1 and CDR2 are SGHNT and YYREEE (reference sequence). The V gene end was trimmed by 2 bases and the J gene end by 4 bases; junction bases not matched to a gene: 10.

CDR3 DNA: TGTGCCAGCAGTTTCCTAGCGGGGGGCGAAGAGACCCAGTACTTC. The encoded protein is CASSFLAGGEETQYF. The gene calls are TRBV5-6 and TRBJ2-5; 11 nucleotides align to TRBD2. CDR1 SGHDT and CDR2 YYEEEE come from the germline V gene. With 5 bases clipped from V and 3 bases from J, the junction kept 6 bases outside the gene matches. This CDR3 has 15 amino acids.

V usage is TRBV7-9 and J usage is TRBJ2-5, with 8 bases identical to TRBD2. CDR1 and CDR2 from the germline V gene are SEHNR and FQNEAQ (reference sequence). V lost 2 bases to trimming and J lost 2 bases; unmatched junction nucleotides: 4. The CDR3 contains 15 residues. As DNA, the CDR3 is TGTGCCAGCAGCTTAAGACTAGCGATGCAAGAGACCCAGTACTTC. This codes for CASSLRLAMQETQYF.

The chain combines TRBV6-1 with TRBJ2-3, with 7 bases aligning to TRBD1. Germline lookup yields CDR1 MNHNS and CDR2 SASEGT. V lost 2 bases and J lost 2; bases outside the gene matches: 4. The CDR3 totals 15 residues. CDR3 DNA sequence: TGTGCCAGCAGTGAATTCAAGGGGGCCACAGATACGCAGTATTTT. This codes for CASSEFKGATDTQYF.

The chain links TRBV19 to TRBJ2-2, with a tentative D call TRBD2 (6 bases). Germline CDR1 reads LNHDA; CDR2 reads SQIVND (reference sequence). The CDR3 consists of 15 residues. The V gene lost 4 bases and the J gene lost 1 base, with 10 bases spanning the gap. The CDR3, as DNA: TGTGCCAGTAGTACCGGGACTGAGAACACCGGGGAGCTGTTTTTT. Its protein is CASSTGTENTGELFF. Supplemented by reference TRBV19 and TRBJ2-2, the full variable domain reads DGGITQSPKYLFRKEGQNVTLSCEQNLNHDAMYWYRQDPGQGLRLIYYSQIVNDFQKGDIAEGYSVSREKKESFPLTVTSAQKNPTAFYLCASSTGTENTGELFFGEGSRLTVL.

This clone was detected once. The chain's CDR3 is CASSQRRVNTEAFF. The CDR3, as DNA: TGTGCCAGCTCCCAACGACGGGTGAACACTGAAGCTTTCTTT. The chain is built from TRBV18 and TRBJ1-1; D call uncertain. Looked up from germline, CDR1 is KGHSH and CDR2 is LQKENI. The CDR3 has 14 amino acids. Trimming took off 6 bases at V and 0 bases at J, with 11 bases between the two ends.

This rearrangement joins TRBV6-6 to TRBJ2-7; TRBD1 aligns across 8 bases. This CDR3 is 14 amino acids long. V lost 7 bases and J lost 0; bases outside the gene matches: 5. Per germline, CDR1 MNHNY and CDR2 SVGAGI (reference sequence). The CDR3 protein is CASTRTGSSYEQYF. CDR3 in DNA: TGTGCCAGCACCCGGACAGGGAGCTCCTACGAGCAGTACTTC.

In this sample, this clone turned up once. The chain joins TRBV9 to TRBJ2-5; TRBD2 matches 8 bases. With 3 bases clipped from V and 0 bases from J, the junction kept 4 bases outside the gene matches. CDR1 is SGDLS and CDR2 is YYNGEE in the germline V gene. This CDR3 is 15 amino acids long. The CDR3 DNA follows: TGTGCCAGCAGCGGGTTACTAGCGGACCAAGAGACCCAGTACTTC. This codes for CASSGLLADQETQYF.

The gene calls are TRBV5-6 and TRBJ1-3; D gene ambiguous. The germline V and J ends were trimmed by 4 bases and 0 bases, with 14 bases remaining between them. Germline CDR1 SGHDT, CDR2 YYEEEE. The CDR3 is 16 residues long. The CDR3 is CASSTPGLSSGNTIYF. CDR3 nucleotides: TGTGCCAGCAGCACCCCCGGACTCAGCTCTGGAAACACCATATATTTT.

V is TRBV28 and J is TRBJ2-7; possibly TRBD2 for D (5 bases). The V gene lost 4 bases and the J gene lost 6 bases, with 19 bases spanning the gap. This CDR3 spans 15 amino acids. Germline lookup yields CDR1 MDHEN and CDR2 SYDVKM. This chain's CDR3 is CASSSGRGPRGEQYF. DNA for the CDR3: TGTGCCAGCAGTTCGGGTCGAGGGCCCCGAGGCGAGCAGTACTTC.